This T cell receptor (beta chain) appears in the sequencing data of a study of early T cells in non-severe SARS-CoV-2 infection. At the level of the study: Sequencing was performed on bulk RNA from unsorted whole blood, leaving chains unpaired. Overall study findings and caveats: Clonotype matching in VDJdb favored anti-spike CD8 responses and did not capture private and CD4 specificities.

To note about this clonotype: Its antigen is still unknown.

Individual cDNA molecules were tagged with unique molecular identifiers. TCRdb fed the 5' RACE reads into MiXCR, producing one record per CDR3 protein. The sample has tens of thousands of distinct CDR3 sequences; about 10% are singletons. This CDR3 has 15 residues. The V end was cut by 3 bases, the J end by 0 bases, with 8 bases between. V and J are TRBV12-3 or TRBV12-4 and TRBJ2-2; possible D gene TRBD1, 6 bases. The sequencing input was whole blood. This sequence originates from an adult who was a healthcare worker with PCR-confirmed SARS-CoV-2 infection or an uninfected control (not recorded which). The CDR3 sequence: CASSFGTTNTGELFF. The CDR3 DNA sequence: TGTGCCAGCAGTTTTGGGACAACGAACACCGGGGAGCTGTTTTTT.